This T cell receptor (beta chain) was profiled in a study of shared clonotypes between healthy human individuals. For the study at large: Three plates each covered CD4 naive and memory; CD8 naive two, CD8 memory one. General study points: Sequencing depth was expected to influence donor clonotype sharing. Several donors shared approximately 5% of their naive CD4 clonotypes.

The naive CD8 population came from CD45RO-negative cells selected for CCR7, without terminally differentiated effector memory CD45RA+ cells. The sorted-subset replicate PCRs were given around 190 ng DNA, which is around 29,000 T cell genomes. Sequenced by immunoSEQ multiplex PCR; TCRdb stores in-frame clones only, minus some. The table lists roughly 890,000 clones, 80% to 95% of them singletons. Germline V gene lookup returns CDR1 SGDLS and CDR2 YYNGEE. There are 16 residues in the CDR3. V lost 0 bases and J 2 bases, leaving 12 bases between the germline ends. With respect to this clone: Antigen specificity is unknown.

The chain uses TRBV9 and TRBJ2-1; D might be TRBD2 (6 bases). Source material: naive CD8+ T cells sorted from blood. This receptor was identified in a man aged 30 to 45 in good health. As DNA, the CDR3 is TGTGCCAGCAGCGTAGGATTTAGCGGAACCTACAATGAGCAGTTCTTC. Its protein product is CASSVGFSGTYNEQFF. Using reference TRBV9 and TRBJ2-1 for the parts outside the CDR3, the full variable domain is DSGVTQTPKHLITATGQRVTLRCSPRSGDLSVYWYQQSLDQGLQFLIQYYNGEERAKGNILERFSAQQFPDLHSELNLSSLELGDSALYFCASSVGFSGTYNEQFFGPGTRLTVL.